Listed below are T cell receptor beta chains from one sample, sequenced in a study of identical twins. A single record per CDR3 protein comes from TCRdb applying MiXCR to the 5' RACE reads. The sample includes under 350,000 distinct CDR3 sequences, just under 9.5% seen only once; the top ten take under 7.5%. These data were likewise used in another study, on yellow fever vaccine responses in identical twins.

Sequenced: CD8+ T cells sorted from blood. These receptors were taken from a woman between 18 and 29 years old in good health. Each CDR3 is given with its conserved first and last residue. The D gene is left open where the match is weak. Clone size, where shown, is once, few, many, or a class for clones that have expanded.

CASSEWLGTGSEQFF	TGTGCCAGCAGTGAATGGCTGGGGACAGGGAGTGAGCAGTTCTTC	TRBJ2-1	TRBD1	TRBV2	few
CASSPSGTNLGQFF	TGTGCCAGCAGTCCTAGCGGGACCAACCTGGGGCAGTTCTTC	TRBJ2-1	TRBD2	TRBV12-3/TRBV12-4	.
CSASHTRTSGISYEQYF	TGCAGTGCTTCACATACCCGGACTAGCGGGATTTCCTACGAGCAGTACTTC	TRBJ2-7	TRBD2	TRBV20-1	.
CASSSRLDYEQYF	TGTGCCAGCAGTTCTCGACTGGACTACGAGCAGTACTTC	TRBJ2-7	.	TRBV27	many
CASSPRSIAGRNPPGNEQFF	TGCGCCAGCAGCCCGCGATCCATAGCGGGACGAAACCCACCAGGCAATGAGCAGTTCTTC	TRBJ2-1	TRBD2	TRBV4-3	many
CASSEGWQVNEKLFF	TGTGCCAGCAGTGAGGGGTGGCAGGTCAATGAAAAACTGTTTTTT	TRBJ1-4	.	TRBV6-1	many
CASSGGTLRSGEQFF	TGTGCCAGCAGTGGTGGGACCCTACGGTCGGGAGAGCAGTTCTTC	TRBJ2-1	.	TRBV12-3/TRBV12-4	many
CASSLQGRSSYEQYF	TGTGCCAGCAGCTTACAGGGAAGGAGCTCCTACGAGCAGTACTTC	TRBJ2-7	.	TRBV7-8	many
CSARDYETRNGYTF	TGCAGTGCTAGAGATTATGAGACGCGTAATGGCTACACCTTC	TRBJ1-2	.	TRBV20-1	few
CASSGAEIYNEQFF	TGTGCCAGCAGTGGGGCAGAGATATACAATGAGCAGTTCTTC	TRBJ2-1	.	TRBV5-6	many
CASSVQGQGQPQHF	TGTGCCAGCAGTGTACAGGGGCAGGGACAGCCCCAGCATTTT	TRBJ1-5	TRBD1	TRBV27	many
CASSLGRNIQYF	TGTGCCAGCAGCTTAGGGAGAAACATTCAGTACTTC	TRBJ2-4	.	TRBV7-2	many
CASSPQRLARGEQFF	TGTGCCAGCAGCCCTCAACGACTAGCTCGGGGTGAGCAGTTCTTC	TRBJ2-1	TRBD2	TRBV3-1	few
CSARATSLNYNEQFF	TGCAGTGCTAGAGCGACTAGCCTGAACTACAATGAGCAGTTCTTC	TRBJ2-1	TRBD2	TRBV20-1	.
CATGRPSSYNEQFF	TGTGCCACCGGACGCCCCAGCTCCTACAATGAGCAGTTCTTC	TRBJ2-1	.	TRBV28	few
CANRGAGTYEQYF	TGTGCCAACCGGGGCGCGGGGACCTACGAGCAGTACTTC	TRBJ2-7	.	TRBV6-6	.
CASSPTPGVWATDTQYF	TGTGCCAGCAGCCCCACCCCCGGGGTCTGGGCGACAGATACGCAGTATTTT	TRBJ2-3	.	TRBV7-2	many
CASSSVGEQETQYF	TGTGCCAGCAGCTCGGTTGGGGAACAAGAGACCCAGTACTTC	TRBJ2-5	.	TRBV7-9	.
CASSVAPGGGETQYF	TGTGCCAGCAGTGTCGCCCCCGGGGGGGGTGAGACCCAGTACTTC	TRBJ2-5	TRBD2	TRBV25-1	.
CSVDQETQYF	TGCAGCGTGGACCAAGAGACCCAGTACTTC	TRBJ2-5	.	TRBV29-1	few
CASSLSGTQYF	TGTGCCAGCAGCTTATCGGGGACCCAGTACTTC	TRBJ2-5	.	TRBV7-9	.
CSGRANNEKLFF	TGCAGCGGCCGGGCCAATAATGAAAAACTGTTTTTT	TRBJ1-4	.	TRBV29-1	few
CASSQVRHYEQFF	TGCGCCAGCAGCCAAGTCCGGCACTATGAGCAGTTCTTC	TRBJ2-1	.	TRBV4-3	many
CASSYAGGSYEQYF	TGTGCCAGCAGTTACGCGGGGGGGTCCTACGAGCAGTACTTC	TRBJ2-7	TRBD2	TRBV28	many
CASSYTSGSYEQYF	TGTGCCAGCAGTTATACTAGCGGGAGTTACGAGCAGTACTTC	TRBJ2-7	TRBD2	TRBV6-2/TRBV6-3	many
CSVEEGNGGRRNEQFF	TGCAGCGTTGAAGAGGGGAATGGAGGGCGGCGCAATGAGCAGTTCTTC	TRBJ2-1	.	TRBV29-1	many
CATGRGNTGELFF	TGTGCTACGGGAAGGGGTAACACCGGGGAGCTGTTTTTT	TRBJ2-2	.	TRBV30	once
CASSSRQGNRYEQYF	TGTGCCAGCAGCTCTCGACAGGGGAATAGGTACGAGCAGTACTTC	TRBJ2-7	.	TRBV12-1	.
CASSQEDRRNTEAFF	TGTGCCAGCAGCCAAGAGGACAGGAGGAACACTGAAGCTTTCTTT	TRBJ1-1	TRBD1	TRBV4-2	many
CASSRQSDYEQYF	TGTGCCAGCAGTCGACAATCCGACTACGAGCAGTACTTC	TRBJ2-7	.	TRBV6-2/TRBV6-3	many
CAGAGDPYNEQFF	TGTGCCGGAGCGGGCGACCCCTACAATGAGCAGTTCTTC	TRBJ2-1	.	TRBV6-1	.
CASSFPPSTLAPTDTQYF	TGTGCCAGCAGCTTCCCCCCCTCTACACTAGCGCCTACAGATACGCAGTATTTT	TRBJ2-3	TRBD2	TRBV7-8	few
CASEVGTAGNTIYF	TGTGCCAGCGAGGTTGGGACAGCGGGAAACACCATATATTTT	TRBJ1-3	TRBD1	TRBV7-2	many
CSAWQGDPEAFF	TGCAGTGCTTGGCAGGGCGATCCTGAAGCTTTCTTT	TRBJ1-1	.	TRBV20-1	.
CALLGVNEQFF	TGTGCCTTACTCGGGGTAAATGAGCAGTTCTTC	TRBJ2-1	.	TRBV7-9	few
CASSEQQGKETQYF	TGTGCCAGCAGTGAACAACAGGGGAAGGAGACCCAGTACTTC	TRBJ2-5	TRBD1	TRBV25-1	few
CASSDGSQDTDTQYF	TGTGCCAGCAGTGACGGCAGTCAAGACACAGATACGCAGTATTTT	TRBJ2-3	.	TRBV6-4	few
CASSEAGQLTNTEAFF	TGTGCCAGCAGTGAAGCTGGACAGCTTACGAACACTGAAGCTTTCTTT	TRBJ1-1	.	TRBV6-1	few
CASSPGTGALNTEAFF	TGCGCCAGCAGCCCCGGGACAGGGGCCCTGAACACTGAAGCTTTCTTT	TRBJ1-1	TRBD1	TRBV4-3	many
CASSFGQGRNEQFF	TGTGCCAGCAGTTTTGGGCAGGGGCGGAATGAGCAGTTCTTC	TRBJ2-1	.	TRBV12-3/TRBV12-4	few
CSANSGGFSYNEQFF	TGCAGTGCTAATAGCGGGGGTTTCTCCTACAATGAGCAGTTCTTC	TRBJ2-1	TRBD2	TRBV20-1	many
CASSLATGFGGYTF	TGTGCCAGCAGTTTAGCCACAGGGTTTGGCGGCTACACCTTC	TRBJ1-2	.	TRBV12-3/TRBV12-4	many
CSTAGLAGVDEQFF	TGCAGTACAGCGGGACTAGCGGGAGTAGATGAGCAGTTCTTC	TRBJ2-1	TRBD2	TRBV20-1	few
CASSPGGVYNEQFF	TGTGCCAGCAGCCCGGGGGGGGTTTACAATGAGCAGTTCTTC	TRBJ2-1	TRBD2	TRBV7-9	few
CSVSGTSGSDTQYF	TGCAGTGTATCCGGGACTAGCGGCTCAGATACGCAGTATTTT	TRBJ2-3	TRBD2	TRBV20-1	many
CATEQGASTYEQYF	TGTGCCACCGAACAGGGGGCGAGCACCTACGAGCAGTACTTC	TRBJ2-7	TRBD1	TRBV6-1	.
CASSLSLKGYEQYF	TGTGCCAGCAGTTTGTCTCTGAAAGGCTACGAGCAGTACTTC	TRBJ2-7	.	TRBV6-2/TRBV6-3	many
CASSDGTARGYTF	TGTGCCAGCAGTGATGGCACAGCTCGGGGCTACACCTTC	TRBJ1-2	.	TRBV2	.
CSALRIADTQYF	TGCAGTGCACTAAGAATAGCAGATACGCAGTATTTT	TRBJ2-3	.	TRBV20-1	.
CASSLSKEQFF	TGTGCCAGCAGCTTATCCAAGGAGCAGTTCTTC	TRBJ2-1	.	TRBV7-8	.
CASRPGLAGGPRRETQYF	TGTGCCAGCAGACCGGGACTAGCGGGAGGGCCGCGGCGGGAGACCCAGTACTTC	TRBJ2-5	TRBD2	TRBV6-1	.
CSAGGGTGYNEQFF	TGCAGTGCTGGGGGGGGGACAGGGTACAATGAGCAGTTCTTC	TRBJ2-1	TRBD1	TRBV20-1	few
CASSRRGYQETQYF	TGTGCCAGCAGCCGACGAGGGTACCAAGAGACCCAGTACTTC	TRBJ2-5	.	TRBV6-1	few
CPTSDPTSGATYNEQFF	TGTCCCACCAGTGACCCGACTAGCGGGGCCACCTACAATGAGCAGTTCTTC	TRBJ2-1	TRBD2	TRBV24-1	few
CASSSSGTSGLYNEQFF	.	TRBJ2-1	.	TRBV6-5	few
CASSLPGLAGTFQETQYF	TGTGCCAGCAGCTTACCGGGACTAGCGGGAACTTTTCAAGAGACCCAGTACTTC	TRBJ2-5	TRBD2	TRBV7-2	.
CSVEGVGAYEQYF	TGCAGCGTTGAGGGGGTCGGCGCCTACGAGCAGTACTTC	TRBJ2-7	.	TRBV29-1	.
CASSEPGLAGALYNEQFF	TGTGCCAGCAGCGAACCGGGACTAGCGGGAGCCCTTTACAATGAGCAGTTCTTC	TRBJ2-1	TRBD2	TRBV5-8	.